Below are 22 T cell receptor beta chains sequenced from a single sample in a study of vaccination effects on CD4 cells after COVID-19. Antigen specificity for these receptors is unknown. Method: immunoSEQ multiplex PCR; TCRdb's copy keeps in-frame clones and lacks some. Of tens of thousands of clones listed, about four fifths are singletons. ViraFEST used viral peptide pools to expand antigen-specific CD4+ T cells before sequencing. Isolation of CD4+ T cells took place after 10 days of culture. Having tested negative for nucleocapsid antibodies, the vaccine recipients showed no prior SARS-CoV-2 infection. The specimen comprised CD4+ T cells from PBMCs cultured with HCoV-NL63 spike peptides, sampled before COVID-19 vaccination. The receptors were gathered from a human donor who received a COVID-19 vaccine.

CDR3 DNA: TGTGCCAGCAGAAACCGACAGGGAGCAAACACTGAAGCTTTCTTT. Its translation: CASRNRQGANTEAFF. The rearrangement uses TRBV14 and TRBJ1-1; 7 nucleotides agree with TRBD1. With 6 bases clipped from V and 2 bases from J, the junction kept 9 bases outside the gene matches. Germline-derived CDR1 and CDR2 are SGHDN and FVKESK. CDR3 length equals 15 residues.

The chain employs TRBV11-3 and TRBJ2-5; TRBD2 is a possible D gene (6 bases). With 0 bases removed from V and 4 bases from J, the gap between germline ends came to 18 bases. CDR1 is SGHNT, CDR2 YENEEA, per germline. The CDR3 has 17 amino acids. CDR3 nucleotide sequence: TGTGCCAGCAGCTTAGAAGCAAGGGACTTGGGAGGAGAGACCCAGTACTTC. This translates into CASSLEARDLGGETQYF.

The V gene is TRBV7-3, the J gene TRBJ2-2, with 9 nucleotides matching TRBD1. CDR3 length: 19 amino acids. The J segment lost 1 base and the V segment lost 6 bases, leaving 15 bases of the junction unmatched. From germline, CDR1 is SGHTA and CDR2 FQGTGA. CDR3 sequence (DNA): TGTGCCAGCAGTCTCCTCCCGGGACAGGGCGCCTTGAACACCGGGGAGCTGTTTTTT. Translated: CASSLLPGQGALNTGELFF.

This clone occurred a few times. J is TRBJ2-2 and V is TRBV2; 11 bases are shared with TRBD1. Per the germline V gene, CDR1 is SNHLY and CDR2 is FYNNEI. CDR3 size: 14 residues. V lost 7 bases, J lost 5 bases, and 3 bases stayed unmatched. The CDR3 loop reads CASKGQGVTGELFF. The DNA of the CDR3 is TGTGCCAGCAAGGGACAGGGGGTAACCGGGGAGCTGTTTTTT. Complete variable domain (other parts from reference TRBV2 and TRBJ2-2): EPEVTQTPSHQVTQMGQEVILRCVPISNHLYFYWYRQILGQKVEFLVSFYNNEISEKSEIFDDQFSVERPDGSNFTLKIRSTKLEDSAMYFCASKGQGVTGELFFGEGSRLTVL.

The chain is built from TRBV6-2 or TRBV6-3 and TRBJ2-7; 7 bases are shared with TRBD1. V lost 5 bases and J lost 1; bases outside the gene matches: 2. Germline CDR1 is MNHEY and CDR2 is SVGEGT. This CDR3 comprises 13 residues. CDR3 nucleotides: TGTGCCAGCAGTAGGACAGGTTCCTACGAGCAGTACGTC. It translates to CASSRTGSYEQYV.

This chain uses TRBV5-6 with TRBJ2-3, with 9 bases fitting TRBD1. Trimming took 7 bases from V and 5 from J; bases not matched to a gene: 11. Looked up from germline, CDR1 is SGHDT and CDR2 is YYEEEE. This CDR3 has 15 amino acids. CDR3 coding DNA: TGTGCCAGCGTCGACAGGGGGAGAGCACAAGATACGCAGTATTTT. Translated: CASVDRGRAQDTQYF.

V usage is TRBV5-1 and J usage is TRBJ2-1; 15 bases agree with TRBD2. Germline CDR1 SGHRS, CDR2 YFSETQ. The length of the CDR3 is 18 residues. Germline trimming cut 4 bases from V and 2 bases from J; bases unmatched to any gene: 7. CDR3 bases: TGCGCCAGCAGCCCCAGGACTAGCGGGGGGGCGGCCTACAATGAGCAGTTCTTC. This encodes CASSPRTSGGAAYNEQFF.

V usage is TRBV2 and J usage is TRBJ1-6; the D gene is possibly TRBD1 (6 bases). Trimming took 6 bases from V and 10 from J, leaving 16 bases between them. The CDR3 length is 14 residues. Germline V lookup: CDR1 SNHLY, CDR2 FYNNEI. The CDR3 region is CASSSGAGSSPLHF. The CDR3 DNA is TGTGCCAGCAGCTCAGGGGCAGGGAGCTCACCCCTCCACTTT.

CDR3 in DNA: TGCGCCAGCAGCGTCCAGGGGTCCCAAGAGACCCAGTACTTC. This sequence encodes CASSVQGSQETQYF. J is TRBJ2-5 and V is TRBV5-1; TRBD1 is a possible D gene (6 bases). V was cut by 4 bases and J by 1 base, with 11 bases left in between. The CDR3 has 14 residues. The germline V gene encodes CDR1 SGHRS and CDR2 YFSETQ.

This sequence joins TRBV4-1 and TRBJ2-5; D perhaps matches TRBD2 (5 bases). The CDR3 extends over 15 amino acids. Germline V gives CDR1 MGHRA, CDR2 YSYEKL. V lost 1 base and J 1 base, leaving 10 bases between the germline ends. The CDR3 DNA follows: TGCGCCAGCAGCCAAGTCGGACTCCCCCAAGAGACCCAGTACTTC. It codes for CASSQVGLPQETQYF.

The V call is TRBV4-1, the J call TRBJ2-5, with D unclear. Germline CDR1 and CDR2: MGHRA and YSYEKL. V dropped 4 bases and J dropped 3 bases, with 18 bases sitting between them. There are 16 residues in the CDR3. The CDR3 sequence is CASSPTVVRIEETQYF. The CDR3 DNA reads TGCGCCAGCAGCCCAACCGTGGTTCGCATTGAAGAGACCCAGTACTTC.

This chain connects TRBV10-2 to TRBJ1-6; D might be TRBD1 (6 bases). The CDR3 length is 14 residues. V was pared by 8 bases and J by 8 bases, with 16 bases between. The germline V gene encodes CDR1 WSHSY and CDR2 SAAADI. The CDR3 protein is CASADRQVDSPLHF. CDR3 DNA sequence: TGCGCCAGCGCCGATAGACAGGTGGATTCACCCCTCCACTTT.

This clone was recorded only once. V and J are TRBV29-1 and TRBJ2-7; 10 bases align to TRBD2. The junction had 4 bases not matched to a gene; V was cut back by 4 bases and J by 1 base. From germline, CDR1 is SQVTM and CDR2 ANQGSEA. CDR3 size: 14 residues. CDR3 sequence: CSVVIAGGSYEQYV. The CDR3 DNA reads TGCAGCGTTGTGATAGCGGGGGGTTCCTACGAGCAGTACGTC.

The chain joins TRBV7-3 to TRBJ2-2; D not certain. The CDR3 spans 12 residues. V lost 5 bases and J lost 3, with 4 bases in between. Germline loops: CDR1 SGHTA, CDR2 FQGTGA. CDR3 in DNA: TGTGCCAGCAGCCCTTACACCGGGGAGCTGTTTTTT. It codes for CASSPYTGELFF.

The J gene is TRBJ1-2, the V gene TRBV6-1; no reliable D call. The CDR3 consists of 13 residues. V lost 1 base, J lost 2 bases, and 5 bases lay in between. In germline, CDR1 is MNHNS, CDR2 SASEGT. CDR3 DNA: TGTGCCAGCAGTGAAGAGTTAAACTATGGCTACACCTTC. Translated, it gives CASSEELNYGYTF.

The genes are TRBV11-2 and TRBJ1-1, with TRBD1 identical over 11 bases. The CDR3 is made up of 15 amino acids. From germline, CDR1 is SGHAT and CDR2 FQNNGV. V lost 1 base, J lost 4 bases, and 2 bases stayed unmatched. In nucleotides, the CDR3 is TGTGCCAGCAGCTTAGGGACAGGGGGCCGCACTGAAGCTTTCTTT. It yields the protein CASSLGTGGRTEAFF.

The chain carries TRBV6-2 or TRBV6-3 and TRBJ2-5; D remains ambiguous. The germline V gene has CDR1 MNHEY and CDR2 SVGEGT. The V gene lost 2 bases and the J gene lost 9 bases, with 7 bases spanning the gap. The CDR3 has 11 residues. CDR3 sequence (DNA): TGTGCCAGCAGTTACAGTTTGGCCCAGTACTTC. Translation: CASSYSLAQYF.

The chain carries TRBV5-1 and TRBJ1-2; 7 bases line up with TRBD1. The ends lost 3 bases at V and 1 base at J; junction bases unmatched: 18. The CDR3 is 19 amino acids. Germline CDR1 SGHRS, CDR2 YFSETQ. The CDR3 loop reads CASSWNVRQGNIGNYGYTF. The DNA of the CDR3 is TGCGCCAGCAGCTGGAATGTACGACAGGGTAACATCGGTAACTATGGCTACACCTTC.

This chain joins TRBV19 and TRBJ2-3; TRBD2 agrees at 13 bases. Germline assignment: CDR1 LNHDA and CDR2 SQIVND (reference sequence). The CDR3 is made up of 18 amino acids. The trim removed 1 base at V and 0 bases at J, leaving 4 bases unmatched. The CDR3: CASSIGLAGGPSTDTQYF. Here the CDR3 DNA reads TGTGCCAGTAGTATAGGACTAGCGGGGGGTCCGAGCACAGATACGCAGTATTTT.

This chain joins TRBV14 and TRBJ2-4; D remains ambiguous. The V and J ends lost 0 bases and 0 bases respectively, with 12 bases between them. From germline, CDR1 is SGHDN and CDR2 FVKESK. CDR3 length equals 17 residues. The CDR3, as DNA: TGTGCCAGCAGCCAAGAGCCCTTAGGAATAGCCAAAAACATTCAGTACTTC. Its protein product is CASSQEPLGIAKNIQYF.

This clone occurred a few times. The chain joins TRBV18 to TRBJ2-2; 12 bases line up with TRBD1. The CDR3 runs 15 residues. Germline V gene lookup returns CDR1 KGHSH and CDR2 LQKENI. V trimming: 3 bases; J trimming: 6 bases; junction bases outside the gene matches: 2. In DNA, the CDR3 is TGTGCCAGCTCACCGGGACAGGGGGCTGCCGGGGAGCTGTTTTTT. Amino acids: CASSPGQGAAGELFF. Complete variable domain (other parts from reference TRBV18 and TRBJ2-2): NAGVMQNPRHLVRRRGQEARLRCSPMKGHSHVYWYRQLPEEGLKFMVYLQKENIIDESGMPKERFSAEFPKEGPSILRIQQVVRGDSAAYFCASSPGQGAAGELFFGEGSRLTVL.

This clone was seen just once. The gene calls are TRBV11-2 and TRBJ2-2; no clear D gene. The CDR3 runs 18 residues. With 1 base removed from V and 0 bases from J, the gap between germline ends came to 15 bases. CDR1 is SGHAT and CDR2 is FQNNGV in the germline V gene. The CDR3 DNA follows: TGTGCCAGCAGCTTAGTTGTCAGACTCTCTTCGAACACCGGGGAGCTGTTTTTT. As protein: CASSLVVRLSSNTGELFF.